These T cell receptor beta chains were read from a single sample in a study of blood T cell repertoires in COVID-19. TCRdb's table, derived via immunoSEQ multiplex PCR, lists solely in-frame clones and lacks some. The table includes fewer than 130,000 clones, 76% detected once. The sample was peripheral blood. These receptors originate from a woman over 75 with acute or convalescent COVID-19. Each CDR3 is given with its conserved first and last residue. A D gene is named only where the DNA matches it firmly. Size tells how often a clone was seen (once, few, many) or the class of an expanded clone, and some rows leave it out.

D,V,J,size,CDR3,DNA
TRBD1,TRBV19,TRBJ1-1,once,CASSIGQGQNTEAFF,TGTGCCAGTAGTATAGGACAGGGGCAGAACACTGAAGCTTTCTTT
NA,TRBV11-3,TRBJ2-3,NA,CASTDSVSDTQYF,TGTGCCAGCACGGACTCCGTCTCAGATACGCAGTATTTT
TRBD1,TRBV4-2,TRBJ1-6,NA,CASSQEGTGTHF,TGTGCCAGCAGCCAAGAGGGGACAGGGACCCACTTT
TRBD2,TRBV7-2,TRBJ2-7,NA,CASSLAGTSGYEQYF,TGTGCCAGCAGCTTAGCTGGGACTAGCGGGTACGAGCAGTACTTC
TRBD2,TRBV7-2,TRBJ2-5,NA,CASSLVGSGAETQYF,TGTGCCAGCAGCTTAGTCGGTAGCGGGGCGGAGACCCAGTACTTC
TRBD2,TRBV5-1,TRBJ2-3,NA,CASSSWTSGSTDTQYF,TGCGCCAGCAGCTCATGGACTAGCGGGAGCACAGATACGCAGTATTTT
NA,TRBV5-5,TRBJ2-7,NA,CASSPLGGDQGEQYF,TGTGCCAGCAGCCCACTGGGGGGAGACCAGGGCGAGCAGTACTTC
TRBD1,TRBV7-2,TRBJ2-2,NA,CASSPQGGISTGELFF,TGTGCCAGCAGTCCACAAGGGGGCATTTCAACCGGGGAGCTGTTTTTT
NA,TRBV19,TRBJ1-5,NA,CASRNREGNQPQHF,TGTGCCAGTAGGAACAGGGAAGGCAATCAGCCCCAGCATTTT
TRBD2,TRBV30,TRBJ2-2,few,CAWRPAGGTGELFF,TGTGCCTGGAGGCCAGCGGGGGGCACCGGGGAGCTGTTTTTT
TRBD2,TRBV28,TRBJ2-2,once,CATSTSGSLYGELFF,TGTGCCACCTCGACTAGCGGGAGCCTCTACGGGGAGCTGTTTTTT